This TCR beta chain was obtained from a study of T-cell reconstitution after alpha-beta-depleted transplantation in children. Broader study findings: After transplant, at about two months, alpha-beta T cells were reportedly derived from several hundred expanded graft clones.

In this sample, this clonotype turned up many times. Its antigen is not known. Unique molecular identifiers were used in preparing the TCRbeta library. TCRdb reanalysed the PCR reads using MiXCR and keeps one entry per CDR3 protein. The sample lists some 120,000 distinct CDR3 sequences, 8% to 10% occurring once. Unmatched junction bases numbered 7, after V lost 2 bases and J lost 2 bases. The CDR3 length is 18 residues. Germline V gene data show CDR1 as MNHEY and CDR2 as SMNVEV (reference sequence). This chain uses TRBV27 with TRBJ2-5; 14 positions agree with TRBD2. The receptor's source is a girl under two years old who had a stem cell transplant for combined immunodeficiency, so the T cells may come from the graft donor. The sample was PBMCs, mostly from graft donor cells, taken 180 days after TCRalphabeta/CD19-depleted stem cell transplant. CDR3 sequence reads: CASSLGGTSGGPQETQYF. CDR3 DNA sequence: TGTGCCAGCAGTTTAGGCGGGACTAGCGGGGGCCCTCAAGAGACCCAGTACTTC.